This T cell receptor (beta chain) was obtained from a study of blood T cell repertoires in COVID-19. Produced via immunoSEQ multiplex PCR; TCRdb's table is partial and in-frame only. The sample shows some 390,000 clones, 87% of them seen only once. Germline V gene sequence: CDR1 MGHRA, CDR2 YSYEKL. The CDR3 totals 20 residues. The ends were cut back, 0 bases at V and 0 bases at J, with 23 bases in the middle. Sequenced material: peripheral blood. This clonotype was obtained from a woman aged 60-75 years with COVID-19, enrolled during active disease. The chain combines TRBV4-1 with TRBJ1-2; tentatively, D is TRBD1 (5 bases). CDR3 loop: CASSQDLGARGSVANYGYTF. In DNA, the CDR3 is TGCGCCAGCAGCCAAGATCTAGGGGCCAGAGGCTCTGTCGCTAACTATGGCTACACCTTC.